These 15 T cell receptor beta chains share one sample of origin, sequenced in a study of blood T cell repertoires in COVID-19. Using immunoSEQ multiplex PCR, the repertoire was profiled, and TCRdb retains in-frame clones only, with some absent. The sample consists of some 100,000 clones, approximately 89% of them appearing once. The sequenced material came from peripheral blood. These receptors were obtained from a man aged 50 or older with acute or convalescent COVID-19.

The chain employs TRBV2 and TRBJ1-1; 8 nucleotides match TRBD1. This CDR3 has 15 residues. Germline loops: CDR1 SNHLY, CDR2 FYNNEI. V trimming: 1 base; J trimming: 4 bases; junction bases outside the gene matches: 5. The CDR3 sequence is CASSEDDGTGTEAFF. CDR3 coding DNA: TGTGCCAGCAGTGAAGACGATGGGACAGGCACTGAAGCTTTCTTT.

The chain joins TRBV30 to TRBJ1-1; possibly TRBD1 for D (6 bases). Germline V lookup: CDR1 GTSNPN, CDR2 SVGIG (reference sequence). Trimming left V 1 base short and J 4 bases short, with 13 bases between. CDR3 size: 14 residues. CDR3 DNA sequence: TGTGCCTGGAGTGCACAGGGTGGTATCACTGAAGCTTTCTTT. This sequence encodes CAWSAQGGITEAFF. The whole variable domain, remainder taken from reference TRBV30 and TRBJ1-1, is SQTIHQWPATLVQPVGSPLSLECTVEGTSNPNLYWYRQAAGRGLQLLFYSVGIGQISSEVPQNLSASRPQDRQFILSSKKLLLSDSGFYLCAWSAQGGITEAFFGQGTRLTVV.

The CDR3 DNA is TGCGCCAGCAGCCTACACCGACAGGAAATAACCTATGGCTACACCTTC. It translates to CASSLHRQEITYGYTF. The chain employs TRBV4-1 and TRBJ1-2, with D possibly TRBD1 on 6 matching bases. This CDR3 region has 16 residues. Germline loops: CDR1 MGHRA, CDR2 YSYEKL. The ends were cut back, 4 bases at V and 4 bases at J, with 19 bases in the middle.

This chain connects TRBV9 to TRBJ2-1, with D uncertain. The CDR3 consists of 15 residues. Germline assignment: CDR1 SGDLS and CDR2 YYNGEE. With 3 bases removed from V and 0 bases from J, the gap between germline ends came to 10 bases. The CDR3 here is CASSADSSSYNEQFF. The CDR3 DNA follows: TGTGCCAGCAGCGCCGACTCAAGCTCCTACAATGAGCAGTTCTTC. The whole variable domain, filled in from reference TRBV9 and TRBJ2-1, reads DSGVTQTPKHLITATGQRVTLRCSPRSGDLSVYWYQQSLDQGLQFLIQYYNGEERAKGNILERFSAQQFPDLHSELNLSSLELGDSALYFCASSADSSSYNEQFFGPGTRLTVL.

The chain has TRBV24-1 and TRBJ2-5, with D tentatively TRBD1 (5 bases). V was cut by 4 bases and J by 2 bases, with 10 bases left in between. CDR1 is KGHDR and CDR2 is SFDVKD in the germline V gene. The CDR3 runs 14 residues. CDR3 DNA sequence: TGTGCCACCAGTGAGTCAGGGATACAAGAGACCCAGTACTTC. This codes for CATSESGIQETQYF.

V and J are TRBV27 and TRBJ1-5, with 11 bases aligning to TRBD1. The germline gives CDR1 MNHEY, CDR2 SMNVEV (reference sequence). Losses at the gene ends were 4 bases for V and 3 bases for J; bases not matched to a gene: 14. This CDR3 is built from 19 residues. In DNA form, the CDR3 reads TGTGCCAGCAGTTCCTCGCCCGGGACAGGGGGGAGGACCAATCAGCCCCAGCATTTT. Translation: CASSSSPGTGGRTNQPQHF.

The V call is TRBV13, the J call TRBJ2-7, with TRBD1 identical over 7 bases. V gave up 5 bases and J gave up 0 bases; unmatched junction bases: 7. The CDR3 sequence is 15 residues long. CDR1 and CDR2 from the germline V gene are PRHDT and FYEKMQ (reference sequence). In DNA, the CDR3 is TGTGCCAGCAGCCAAGAGACAGGGACCTCCTACGAGCAGTACTTC. Residues: CASSQETGTSYEQYF.

CDR3: CASSLGQGVDTQYF. As DNA, the CDR3 is TGCGCCAGCAGCTTGGGACAGGGTGTAGATACGCAGTATTTT. V and J are TRBV5-1 and TRBJ2-3; TRBD1 matches 7 bases. Unmatched junction bases numbered 3, after V lost 0 bases and J lost 5 bases. CDR3 length: 14 residues. The V gene's germline CDR1 is SGHRS and CDR2 YFSETQ.

The chain couples TRBV30 to TRBJ1-3; the match to TRBD1 covers 7 bases. The V segment lost 3 bases and the J segment 2 bases; nucleotides outside the gene matches: 7. Germline CDR1 GTSNPN, CDR2 SVGIG (reference sequence). The CDR3 consists of 15 residues. The CDR3 here is CAWRQPDRAGNTIYF. CDR3 nucleotides: TGTGCCTGGAGACAACCAGACAGGGCTGGAAACACCATATATTTT.

This clone came up a few times. V gene TRBV24-1 combines with J gene TRBJ1-5, with a possible D match to TRBD1 (6 bases). CDR1 KGHDR and CDR2 SFDVKD come from the germline V gene. With 4 bases removed from V and 4 bases from J, the gap between germline ends came to 10 bases. There are 14 residues in the CDR3. CDR3 in amino acids: CATSEPDRNQPQHF. DNA of the CDR3: TGTGCCACCAGTGAACCCGACAGGAATCAGCCCCAGCATTTT.

As to this clone: This sample includes further DNA sequences coding for the same CDR3. CDR3 nucleotides: TGTGCCAGTAGTATCGGCGGAAGCACCGGGGAGCTGTTTTTT. It yields the protein CASSIGGSTGELFF. The V gene is TRBV19, the J gene TRBJ2-2; D remains ambiguous. The CDR3 covers 14 residues. V shed 3 bases and J shed 4 bases, with 9 bases lying between them. The germline V gene encodes CDR1 LNHDA and CDR2 SQIVND (reference sequence).

This clone showed up just once. V usage is TRBV10-2 and J usage is TRBJ2-2; D is uncertain. The CDR3 is 12 residues long. CDR1 is WSHSY, CDR2 SAAADI, per germline. Trimming took off 6 bases at V and 5 bases at J, with 7 bases between the two ends. The CDR3 DNA sequence: TGCGCCAGCAGCCTAATGACCGGGGAGCTGTTTTTT. Its translation is CASSLMTGELFF.

This sequence joins TRBV5-4 and TRBJ2-7; 8 bases fit TRBD2. J gave up 3 bases and V 3 bases, and 11 bases lay outside the gene matches. Germline V lookup: CDR1 SGHNT, CDR2 YYREEE (reference sequence). This CDR3 is 16 amino acids long. The CDR3 spells CASSSAGTRVGYEQYF. The CDR3 DNA reads TGTGCCAGCAGCTCAGCCGGGACTAGGGTTGGCTACGAGCAGTACTTC. Based on the CDR3 plus reference TRBV5-4 and TRBJ2-7, the full variable domain is ETGVTQSPTHLIKTRGQQVTLRCSSQSGHNTVSWYQQALGQGPQFIFQYYREEENGRGNFPPRFSGLQFPNYSSELNVNALELDDSALYLCASSSAGTRVGYEQYFGPGTRLTVT.

This clone has a handful of counts. The chain has TRBV19 and TRBJ2-1; D may be TRBD2 (6 bases). Per the germline V gene, CDR1 is LNHDA and CDR2 is SQIVND (reference sequence). V was cut by 5 bases and J by 10 bases, with 18 bases left in between. The length of the CDR3 is 14 residues. CDR3: CASSDTVVAEEQFF. In nucleotides, the CDR3 is TGTGCCAGTAGTGATACGGTAGTAGCGGAAGAGCAGTTCTTC.

V is TRBV11-1 and J is TRBJ2-5, with 7 bases aligning to TRBD2. Germline-derived CDR1 and CDR2 are SGHAT and FQDESV (reference sequence). Trimming took 5 bases from V and 5 from J; bases not matched to a gene: 14. This CDR3 contains 16 residues. The CDR3 DNA follows: TGTGCCAGCAGCCTCGACGGGCGGGAGCTGGGGGAGACCCAGTACTTC. This encodes CASSLDGRELGETQYF. Full variable domain (rest looked up from reference TRBV11-1 and TRBJ2-5): EAEVAQSPRYKITEKSQAVAFWCDPISGHATLYWYRQILGQGPELLVQFQDESVVDDSQLPKDRFSAERLKGVDSTLKIQPAELGDSAMYLCASSLDGRELGETQYFGPGTRLLVL.